This T cell receptor (beta chain) was found in a study of metastatic and nonmetastatic thyroid tumors. Study in general: Repertoires from malignant and benign thyroid patients were compared across blood and tumor or nodule tissue.

Germline loops: CDR1 GTSNPN, CDR2 SVGIG (reference sequence). V was trimmed by 3 bases and J by 9 bases, leaving 9 bases between them. This CDR3 comprises 12 residues. Thyroid surgery took place with no prior treatment in any patient. This clone is labeled as medium-sized. Antigen: not known. In the authors' methods: To classify distant metastasis in papillary thyroid cancer, a model was built from CDR3 differences across clinicopathological groups. TCRdb re-called the PCR reads via MiXCR. The V and J calls and clone size come from TCRdb's table, not from the authors' own analysis. Found here are roughly 36,000 clones, roughly 25% of them singletons; the top ten hold around 10%. General study results and limits: According to reports, the diversity of TCR beta was significantly higher in malignant thyroid tumors than in benign nodules, and this held in both blood and tumor samples.

What was sequenced was blood. The chain uses TRBV30 and TRBJ1-6; no clear D gene. This receptor was obtained from a female donor with papillary thyroid cancer or a benign thyroid nodule (not recorded which). Some clones in this sample may be carry-over from other donors' samples. Here the CDR3 reads CAWSRSSSPLHF. Here the CDR3 DNA reads TGTGCCTGGAGCAGGAGCTCTTCACCCCTCCACTTT.